Following are 24 T cell receptor beta chains from one sample sequenced in a study of cytomegalovirus exposure and HLA in healthy donors. Clones were sequenced by immunoSEQ multiplex PCR, and TCRdb holds only the in-frame ones, with some missing. The table records 200,000 or so clones, 84% of them present only once. Sample: PBMCs. Receptor source: a woman aged 25-40 years in good health and CMV-seropositive.

The chain has TRBV5-4 and TRBJ1-2; maybe TRBD1 (5 bases). Germline V gene lookup returns CDR1 SGHNT and CDR2 YYREEE (reference sequence). This CDR3 contains 14 residues. V was trimmed by 7 bases and J by 4 bases, leaving 17 bases between them. The CDR3 here is CASGPVGQGYGYTF. The DNA for the CDR3 is TGTGCCAGCGGCCCCGTAGGCCAGGGCTATGGCTACACCTTC.

The chain carries TRBV7-9 and TRBJ1-1; no firm D call. The CDR3 spans 14 residues. V lost 6 bases, J lost 4 bases, and 15 bases lay in between. CDR1 is SEHNR, CDR2 FQNEAQ, per germline (reference sequence). Here the CDR3 DNA reads TGTGCCAGCAGGCCGACCGGAGGGCCCACTGAAGCTTTCTTT. As protein: CASRPTGGPTEAFF.

The chain combines TRBV13 with TRBJ2-4; weak D call: TRBD1 (7 bases). CDR3 length equals 14 residues. Trimming left V 5 bases short and J 7 bases short, with 15 bases between. Per the germline V gene, CDR1 is PRHDT and CDR2 is FYEKMQ (reference sequence). The CDR3 region is CASSQDAGGNIQYF. The CDR3 DNA follows: TGTGCCAGCAGCCAAGACGCAGGGGGGAACATTCAGTACTTC.

The chain carries TRBV7-9 and TRBJ2-7; the match to TRBD1 covers 8 bases. This CDR3 has 14 residues. Germline assignment: CDR1 SEHNR and CDR2 FQNEAQ (reference sequence). Trimming cost V 5 bases and J 3 bases; bases outside gene matches: 6. The CDR3 loop is CASSEGQGYYEQYF. The CDR3, as DNA: TGTGCCAGCAGCGAAGGACAGGGTTACTACGAGCAGTACTTC.

The J gene is TRBJ1-4, the V gene TRBV4-1; perhaps TRBD1 as D (6 bases). Trimming removed 4 bases at V and 13 bases at J, with 19 bases between. The CDR3 has 14 residues. The germline V gene has CDR1 MGHRA and CDR2 YSYEKL. CDR3 in amino acids: CASSRGQSFGVLFF. In DNA, the CDR3 is TGCGCCAGCAGCCGGGGACAATCGTTCGGGGTACTGTTTTTT.

V is TRBV30 and J is TRBJ1-5, with D uncertain. The ends were cut back, 3 bases at V and 5 bases at J, with 23 bases in the middle. The CDR3 is 17 amino acids. The germline V gene encodes CDR1 GTSNPN and CDR2 SVGIG (reference sequence). CDR3 sequence: CAWSGPQTPVWDQPQHF. For the CDR3, the DNA is TGTGCCTGGAGCGGCCCCCAGACTCCTGTTTGGGATCAGCCCCAGCATTTT.

This clone was seen a handful of times. The V gene is TRBV7-9, the J gene TRBJ1-2; 9 positions agree with TRBD1. The CDR3 is 14 residues long. Germline V gene data show CDR1 as SEHNR and CDR2 as FQNEAQ (reference sequence). J gave up 3 bases and V 5 bases, and 4 bases lay outside the gene matches. The CDR3 DNA follows: TGTGCCAGCAGCGCCACAGGGGGCCACTATGGCTACACCTTC. Its protein product is CASSATGGHYGYTF.

The chain uses TRBV6-5 and TRBJ2-7, with 11 nucleotides matching TRBD2. Trimming at V came to 3 bases and at J to 2 bases, leaving 6 bases not matched to a gene. There are 16 residues in the CDR3. CDR1 and CDR2 from the germline V gene are MNHEY and SVGAGI. CDR3 bases: TGTGCCAGCAGTTATGGGACTAGCGGAAATACCTACGAGCAGTACTTC. As protein: CASSYGTSGNTYEQYF.

The chain joins TRBV5-1 to TRBJ2-7; TRBD1 might be the D (5 bases). V dropped 4 bases and J dropped 1 base, with 12 bases sitting between them. The CDR3 loop spans 14 amino acids. In germline, CDR1 is SGHRS, CDR2 YFSETQ. CDR3 DNA: TGCGCCAGCAGCATTCGACGACAGTCCTACGAGCAGTACTTC. Protein product: CASSIRRQSYEQYF.

The gene calls are TRBV7-2 and TRBJ2-2, with D unclear. The V and J ends lost 1 base and 7 bases respectively, with 10 bases between them. Germline V gives CDR1 SGHTA, CDR2 FQGNSA. The length of the CDR3 is 14 residues. CDR3 DNA: TGTGCCAGCAGCTTAGGGGCAGGTGGCGGGGAGCTGTTTTTT. As protein: CASSLGAGGGELFF.

The table lists this clone with a few counts. The chain combines TRBV6-6 with TRBJ2-5; 9 nucleotides align to TRBD2. This CDR3 has 15 residues. With V trimmed by 3 bases and J by 5 bases, 7 bases remained unmatched. Germline CDR1 is MNHNY and CDR2 is SVGAGI (reference sequence). CDR3 protein: CASSYWREGGETQYF. The DNA of the CDR3 is TGTGCCAGCAGTTATTGGCGGGAGGGTGGGGAGACCCAGTACTTC.

V is TRBV2 and J is TRBJ2-1, with TRBD1 matching over 11 bases. CDR1 is SNHLY, CDR2 FYNNEI, per germline. The CDR3 length is 17 residues. V was pared by 6 bases and J by 10 bases, with 17 bases of the junction left unmatched. The CDR3 protein is CASRAGTGGNVGHEQFF. The CDR3, as DNA: TGTGCCAGCAGGGCCGGGACAGGGGGTAACGTCGGGCACGAGCAGTTCTTC.

A single count supports this clone. The chain links TRBV5-4 to TRBJ1-1; no clear D gene. Germline CDR1 is SGHNT and CDR2 is YYREEE (reference sequence). The V gene lost 1 base and the J gene lost 6 bases, with 7 bases spanning the gap. The length of the CDR3 is 12 residues. The CDR3 region has the DNA TGTGCCAGCAGCTTGTGGAGCGCTGAAGCTTTCTTT. This gives the protein CASSLWSAEAFF.

This clone was observed a handful of times. The V call is TRBV12-5, the J call TRBJ1-5; TRBD1 aligns across 9 bases. Trimming removed 5 bases from V and 4 bases from J; junction bases left unmatched: 3. CDR1 LGHNT and CDR2 FRNRAP come from the germline V gene. This CDR3 is built from 14 residues. As DNA, the CDR3 is TGTGCTAGTGGTCTCGGGACAGGGAATCAGCCCCAGCATTTT. This gives the protein CASGLGTGNQPQHF. Looking up the rest from reference TRBV12-5 and TRBJ1-5 gives the full variable domain: DARVTQTPRHKVTEMGQEVTMRCQPILGHNTVFWYRQTMMQGLELLAYFRNRAPLDDSGMPKDRFSAEMPDATLATLKIQPSEPRDSAVYFCASGLGTGNQPQHFGDGTRLSIL.

CDR3 loop: CASSFADEQFF. In nucleotides, the CDR3 is TGCGCCAGCAGCTTTGCGGATGAGCAGTTCTTC. The chain employs TRBV5-1 and TRBJ2-1; D call uncertain. The germline gives CDR1 SGHRS, CDR2 YFSETQ. V was clipped by 2 bases and J by 8 bases, with 5 bases between them. The CDR3 runs 11 residues.

This chain joins TRBV7-8 and TRBJ2-1; D gene uncertain. The CDR3 covers 17 residues. The V end lost 3 bases, the J end lost 3 bases, and 18 bases lay between the germline ends. Germline V gene data show CDR1 as SGHVS and CDR2 as FQNEAQ. CDR3 in DNA: TGTGCCAGCAGCTTCCCTTTCTACTCCCCCTTCTACAATGAGCAGTTCTTC. As protein: CASSFPFYSPFYNEQFF.

The chain combines TRBV7-9 with TRBJ2-7; weak D call: TRBD1 (6 bases). Germline V gene lookup returns CDR1 SEHNR and CDR2 FQNEAQ (reference sequence). Trimming took 5 bases from V and 9 from J, leaving 23 bases between them. The CDR3 consists of 15 residues. CDR3 amino acids: CASSPKQGTPSRQYF. CDR3 DNA sequence: TGTGCCAGCAGCCCAAAACAGGGAACCCCCTCTAGGCAGTACTTC. Complete variable domain (other parts from reference TRBV7-9 and TRBJ2-7): DTGVSQNPRHKITKRGQNVTFRCDPISEHNRLYWYRQTLGQGPEFLTYFQNEAQLEKSRLLSDRFSAERPKGSFSTLEIQRTEQGDSAMYLCASSPKQGTPSRQYFGPGTRLTVT.

The CDR3: CAISGTGAQHGCFF. The CDR3 DNA reads as TGTGCCATCTCCGGGACAGGGGCGCAGCACGGGTGTTTCTTT. The chain carries TRBV10-3 and TRBJ1-1; 10 positions agree with TRBD1. CDR3 size: 14 residues. V gave up 8 bases and J gave up 13 bases; unmatched junction bases: 16. Per the germline V gene, CDR1 is ENHRY and CDR2 is SYGVKD.

This chain uses TRBV27 with TRBJ2-3; D possibly corresponds to TRBD2 (7 bases). The V gene's germline CDR1 is MNHEY and CDR2 SMNVEV (reference sequence). The CDR3 runs 15 residues. Trimming left V 2 bases short and J 6 bases short, with 15 bases between. CDR3 residues: CASSLGRGHYDTQYF. CDR3 DNA sequence: TGTGCCAGCAGTTTAGGGCGGGGGCACTACGATACGCAGTATTTT.

The CDR3 region is CASSRGQVSSEQFF. CDR3 nucleotides: TGCGCCAGCAGCAGAGGACAGGTTAGTAGTGAGCAGTTCTTC. The rearrangement joins TRBV5-1 to TRBJ2-1; 7 bases line up with TRBD1. Germline V lookup: CDR1 SGHRS, CDR2 YFSETQ. This CDR3 comprises 14 residues. The ends lost 4 bases at V and 9 bases at J; junction bases unmatched: 10.

The gene calls are TRBV5-1 and TRBJ2-1; 16 bases are a match to TRBD2. The length of the CDR3 is 19 residues. The V and J ends lost 4 bases and 0 bases, in that order; junction bases with no gene match: 7. Germline V gives CDR1 SGHRS, CDR2 YFSETQ. The DNA for the CDR3 is TGCGCCAGCAGCAAGGGACTAGCGGGAGGGCCTAGCTCCTACAATGAGCAGTTCTTC. It specifies CASSKGLAGGPSSYNEQFF.

The chain carries TRBV5-6 and TRBJ1-1, with D possibly being TRBD1 (6 bases). The ends were cut back, 4 bases at V and 5 bases at J, with 24 bases in the middle. The CDR3 covers 17 residues. CDR1 and CDR2 from the germline V gene are SGHDT and YYEEEE. The CDR3 reads CASSGGADRRTMTEAFF. The CDR3 DNA is TGTGCCAGCAGCGGGGGGGCAGACCGAAGGACGATGACTGAAGCTTTCTTT.

This chain joins TRBV28 and TRBJ2-1; 7 bases match TRBD1. This CDR3 region has 15 residues. Trimming at V came to 6 bases and at J to 2 bases, leaving 7 bases not matched to a gene. CDR1 and CDR2 from the germline V gene are MDHEN and SYDVKM. CDR3 sequence reads: CASSRIDRAYNEQFF. CDR3 DNA sequence: TGTGCCAGCAGCCGAATTGACAGGGCCTACAATGAGCAGTTCTTC.

This clone has a handful of counts. This chain joins TRBV5-1 and TRBJ2-6; no clear D gene. V gave up 0 bases and J gave up 0 bases, with 7 bases separating them. The CDR3 extends over 16 amino acids. Germline values: CDR1 SGHRS, CDR2 YFSETQ. This CDR3 reads CASSLGADSGANVLTF. DNA of the CDR3: TGCGCCAGCAGCTTGGGGGCCGACTCTGGGGCCAACGTCCTGACTTTC.